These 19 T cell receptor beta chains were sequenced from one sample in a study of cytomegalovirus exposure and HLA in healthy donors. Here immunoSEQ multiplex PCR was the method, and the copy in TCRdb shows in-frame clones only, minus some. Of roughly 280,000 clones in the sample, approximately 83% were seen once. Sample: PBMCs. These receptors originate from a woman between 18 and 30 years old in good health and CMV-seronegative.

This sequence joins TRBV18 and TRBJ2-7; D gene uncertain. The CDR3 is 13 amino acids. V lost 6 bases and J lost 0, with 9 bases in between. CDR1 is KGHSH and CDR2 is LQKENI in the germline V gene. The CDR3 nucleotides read TGTGCCAGCTCTCCCGTTCTCTCCTACGAGCAGTACTTC. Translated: CASSPVLSYEQYF. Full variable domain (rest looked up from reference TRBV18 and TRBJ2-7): NAGVMQNPRHLVRRRGQEARLRCSPMKGHSHVYWYRQLPEEGLKFMVYLQKENIIDESGMPKERFSAEFPKEGPSILRIQQVVRGDSAAYFCASSPVLSYEQYFGPGTRLTVT.

Written as DNA, the CDR3 is TGCGCCAGCAGTGAGTCTAGGCAGGGCTACGAGCAGTACTTC. This gives the protein CASSESRQGYEQYF. The chain links TRBV10-1 to TRBJ2-7; D is perhaps TRBD1 (5 bases). From germline, CDR1 is WNHNN and CDR2 SYGVQD (reference sequence). The V and J ends lost 0 bases and 3 bases respectively, with 9 bases between them. The CDR3 has 14 amino acids.

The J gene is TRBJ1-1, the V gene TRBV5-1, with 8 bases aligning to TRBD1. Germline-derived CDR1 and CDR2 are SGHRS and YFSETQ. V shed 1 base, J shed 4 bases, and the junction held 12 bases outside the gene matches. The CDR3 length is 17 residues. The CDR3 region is CASSLRGVDRDPTEAFF. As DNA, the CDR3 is TGCGCCAGCAGCTTGCGGGGAGTGGACAGGGATCCCACTGAAGCTTTCTTT. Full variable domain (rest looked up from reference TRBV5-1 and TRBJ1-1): KAGVTQTPRYLIKTRGQQVTLSCSPISGHRSVSWYQQTPGQGLQFLFEYFSETQRNKGNFPGRFSGRQFSNSRSEMNVSTLELGDSALYLCASSLRGVDRDPTEAFFGQGTRLTVV.

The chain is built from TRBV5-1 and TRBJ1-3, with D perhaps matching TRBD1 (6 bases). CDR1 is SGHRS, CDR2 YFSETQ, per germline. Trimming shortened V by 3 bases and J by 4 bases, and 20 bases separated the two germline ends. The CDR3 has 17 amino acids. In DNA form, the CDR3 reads TGCGCCAGCAGCTGGGAACTACAGGGCGTGGGAGGAAACACCATATATTTT. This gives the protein CASSWELQGVGGNTIYF.

Written as DNA, the CDR3 is TGCGCCAGCAGCCAGGATCCTCCGCGGGTGATATACGAGCAGTACTTC. As protein: CASSQDPPRVIYEQYF. The rearrangement links TRBV4-1 to TRBJ2-7; maybe TRBD2 (5 bases). Trimming shortened V by 3 bases and J by 4 bases, and 19 bases separated the two germline ends. The CDR3 loop spans 16 amino acids. Germline V gene data show CDR1 as MGHRA and CDR2 as YSYEKL.

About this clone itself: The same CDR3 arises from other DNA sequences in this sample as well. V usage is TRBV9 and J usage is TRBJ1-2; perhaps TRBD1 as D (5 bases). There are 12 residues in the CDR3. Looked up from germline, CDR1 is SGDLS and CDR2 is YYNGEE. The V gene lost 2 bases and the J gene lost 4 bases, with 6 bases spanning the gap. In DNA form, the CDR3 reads TGTGCCAGCAGCGTTGACAGCTATGGCTACACCTTC. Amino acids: CASSVDSYGYTF.

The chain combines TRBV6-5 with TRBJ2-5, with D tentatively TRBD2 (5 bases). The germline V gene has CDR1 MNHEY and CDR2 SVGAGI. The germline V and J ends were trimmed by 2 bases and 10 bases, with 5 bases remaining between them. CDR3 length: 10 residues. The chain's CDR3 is CASSYEGQYF. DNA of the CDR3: TGTGCCAGCAGTTACGAGGGCCAGTACTTC.

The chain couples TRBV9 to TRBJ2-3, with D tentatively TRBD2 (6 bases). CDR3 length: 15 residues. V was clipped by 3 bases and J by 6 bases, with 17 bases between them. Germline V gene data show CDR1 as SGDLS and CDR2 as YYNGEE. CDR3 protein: CASSAGYQRADTQYF. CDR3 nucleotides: TGTGCCAGCAGCGCCGGCTACCAGCGGGCGGATACGCAGTATTTT.

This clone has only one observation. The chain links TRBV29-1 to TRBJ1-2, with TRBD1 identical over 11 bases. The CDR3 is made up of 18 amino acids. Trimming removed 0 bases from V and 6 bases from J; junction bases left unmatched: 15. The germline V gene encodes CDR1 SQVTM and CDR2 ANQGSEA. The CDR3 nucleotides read TGCAGCGTTGAAGACCTAAGGACAGGGGGCGCGAATTGGCATGGCTACACCTTC. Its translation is CSVEDLRTGGANWHGYTF.

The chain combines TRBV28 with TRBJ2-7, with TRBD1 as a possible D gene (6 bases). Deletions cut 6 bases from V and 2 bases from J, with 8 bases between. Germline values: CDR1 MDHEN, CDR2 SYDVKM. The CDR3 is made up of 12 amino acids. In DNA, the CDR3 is TGTGCCAGCAGGCACAGGGCCTACGAGCAGTACTTC. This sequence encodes CASRHRAYEQYF.

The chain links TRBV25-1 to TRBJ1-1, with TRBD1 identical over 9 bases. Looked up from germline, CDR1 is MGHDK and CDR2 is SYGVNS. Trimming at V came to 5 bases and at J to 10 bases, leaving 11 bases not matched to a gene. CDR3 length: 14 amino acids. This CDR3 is CASSPRGWGQGAFF. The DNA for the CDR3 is TGTGCCAGCAGTCCCCGGGGGTGGGGACAGGGAGCTTTCTTT.

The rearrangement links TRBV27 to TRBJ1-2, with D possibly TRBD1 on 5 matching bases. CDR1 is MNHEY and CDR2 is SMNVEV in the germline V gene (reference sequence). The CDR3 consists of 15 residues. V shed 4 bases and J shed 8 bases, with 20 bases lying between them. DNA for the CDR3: TGTGCCAGCAGTTCCCACGCAGGGATAGGGAAGGGCTACACCTTC. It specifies CASSSHAGIGKGYTF.

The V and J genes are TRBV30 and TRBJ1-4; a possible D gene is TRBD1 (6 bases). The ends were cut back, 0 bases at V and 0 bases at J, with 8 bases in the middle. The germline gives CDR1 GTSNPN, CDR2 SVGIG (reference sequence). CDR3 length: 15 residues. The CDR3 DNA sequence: TGTGCCTGGAGTGTTGGGGGCTCAACTAATGAAAAACTGTTTTTT. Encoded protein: CAWSVGGSTNEKLFF.

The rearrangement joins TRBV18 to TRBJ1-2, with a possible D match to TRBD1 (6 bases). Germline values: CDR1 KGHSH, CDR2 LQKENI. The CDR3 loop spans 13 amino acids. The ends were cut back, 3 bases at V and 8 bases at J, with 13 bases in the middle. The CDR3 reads CASSPLDREGYTF. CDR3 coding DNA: TGTGCCAGCTCACCCCTGGACAGAGAAGGCTACACCTTC. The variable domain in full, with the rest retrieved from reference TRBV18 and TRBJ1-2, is NAGVMQNPRHLVRRRGQEARLRCSPMKGHSHVYWYRQLPEEGLKFMVYLQKENIIDESGMPKERFSAEFPKEGPSILRIQQVVRGDSAAYFCASSPLDREGYTFGSGTRLTVV.

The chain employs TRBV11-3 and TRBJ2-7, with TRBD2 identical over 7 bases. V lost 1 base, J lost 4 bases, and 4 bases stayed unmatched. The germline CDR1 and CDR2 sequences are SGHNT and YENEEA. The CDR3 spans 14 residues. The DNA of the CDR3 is TGTGCCAGCAGCTTAGGCGGGAGCTATTACGAGCAGTACTTC. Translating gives CASSLGGSYYEQYF.

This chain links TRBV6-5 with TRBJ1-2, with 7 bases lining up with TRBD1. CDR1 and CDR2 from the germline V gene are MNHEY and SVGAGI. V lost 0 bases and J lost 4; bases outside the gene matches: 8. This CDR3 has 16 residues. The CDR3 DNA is TGTGCCAGCAGTTACTCTTTGAGGGGACAGCGCTATGGCTACACCTTC. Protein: CASSYSLRGQRYGYTF.

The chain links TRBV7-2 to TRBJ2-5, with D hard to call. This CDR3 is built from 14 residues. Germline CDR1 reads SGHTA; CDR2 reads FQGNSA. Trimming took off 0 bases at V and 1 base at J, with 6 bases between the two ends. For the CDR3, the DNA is TGTGCCAGCAGCTTAGCGGGCGTCCAAGAGACCCAGTACTTC. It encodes CASSLAGVQETQYF.

CDR3 DNA sequence: TGTGCCAGCAGTTACGGATTTAGGGCCGGGGAGGATGGCTACACCTTC. Translated, it gives CASSYGFRAGEDGYTF. The chain joins TRBV6-5 to TRBJ1-2; no clear D gene. Trimming shortened V by 2 bases and J by 6 bases, and 19 bases separated the two germline ends. Germline V gene lookup returns CDR1 MNHEY and CDR2 SVGAGI. The CDR3 spans 16 residues.

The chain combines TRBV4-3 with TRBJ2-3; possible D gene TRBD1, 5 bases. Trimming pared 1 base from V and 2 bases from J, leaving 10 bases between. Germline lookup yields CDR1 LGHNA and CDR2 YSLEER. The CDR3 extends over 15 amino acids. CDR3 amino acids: CASSQGDRTTDTQYF. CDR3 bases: TGCGCCAGCAGCCAAGGAGACAGAACCACAGATACGCAGTATTTT.